Described below is a single TCR beta chain sequence and its context. Original handling: Nucleated cell counts were estimated from reference gene primer amplification. The table came from immunoSEQ multiplex PCR; TCRdb's copy has only in-frame clones and leaves some out. That table gives V, J and clone size, and the DNA gave D and trimming. The sample holds 190,000 or so clones, approximately 90% seen once. This entry belongs to a study of blood T cell repertoires in COVID-19. Study summary: The cDNA or gDNA used as material had been derived from T cells, B-cell-depleted T cells, or PBMCs.

The CDR3 extends over 15 amino acids. Germline-derived CDR1 and CDR2 are KGHSH and LQKENI. The J segment lost 8 bases and the V segment lost 2 bases, leaving 6 bases of the junction unmatched. Material: peripheral blood. This clonotype originated in a woman in her twenties or thirties with active or convalescent COVID-19. This chain uses TRBV18 with TRBJ1-4, with 9 bases matching TRBD1. In DNA form, the CDR3 reads TGTGCCAGCTCACCAAGGGGACAGGGAGAGGAAAAACTGTTTTTT. As protein: CASSPRGQGEEKLFF.